These 4 T cell receptor beta chains originate from one sample sequenced in a study of blood T cell repertoires in COVID-19. Method: immunoSEQ multiplex PCR; TCRdb's copy keeps in-frame clones and lacks some. The sample holds more than 140,000 clones; around 86% are singletons and the top ten take about 1.6%. Input material: peripheral blood. Source of these receptors: a human donor in a cohort sampled during active COVID-19.

J is TRBJ2-1 and V is TRBV7-9; 9 nucleotides match TRBD2. Germline lookup yields CDR1 SEHNR and CDR2 FQNEAQ (reference sequence). This CDR3 region has 14 residues. The CDR3 nucleotides read TGTGCAACAACCTTAGTAGCGGGAGTGAATGAGCAGTTCTTC. This gives the protein CATTLVAGVNEQFF. Full variable domain (outside the CDR3, taken from reference TRBV7-9 and TRBJ2-1): DTGVSQNPRHKITKRGQNVTFRCDPISEHNRLYWYRQTLGQGPEFLTYFQNEAQLEKSRLLSDRFSAERPKGSFSTLEIQRTEQGDSAMYLCATTLVAGVNEQFFGPGTRLTVL.

The chain has TRBV7-2 and TRBJ2-2, with D perhaps matching TRBD1 (5 bases). Germline CDR1 is SGHTA and CDR2 is FQGNSA. Trimming cost V 5 bases and J 6 bases, with 10 bases left between them. CDR3 length: 13 residues. The CDR3 DNA is TGTGCCAGCAGCCCTCGGACACCCGGGGAGCTGTTTTTT. Its protein product is CASSPRTPGELFF.

This clone was seen only once. The rearrangement uses TRBV4-1 and TRBJ2-2; TRBD2 matches 8 bases. The junction had 5 bases not matched to a gene; V was cut back by 4 bases and J by 1 base. CDR1 and CDR2 (germline): MGHRA, YSYEKL. The CDR3 loop spans 16 amino acids. For the CDR3, the DNA is TGCGCCAGCAGCCCGAGAGCGGGGGAGAACACCGGGGAGCTGTTTTTT. Translated, it gives CASSPRAGENTGELFF.

The chain joins TRBV10-3 to TRBJ2-7; D may be TRBD2 (5 bases). Germline values: CDR1 ENHRY, CDR2 SYGVKD. Between the trimmed V and J ends, which lost 6 bases and 5 bases, there was a span of 14 bases. This CDR3 contains 13 residues. The CDR3 DNA follows: TGTGCCATCAGACTAGACGGGGTCCACGAGCAGTACTTC. Amino acid sequence: CAIRLDGVHEQYF.